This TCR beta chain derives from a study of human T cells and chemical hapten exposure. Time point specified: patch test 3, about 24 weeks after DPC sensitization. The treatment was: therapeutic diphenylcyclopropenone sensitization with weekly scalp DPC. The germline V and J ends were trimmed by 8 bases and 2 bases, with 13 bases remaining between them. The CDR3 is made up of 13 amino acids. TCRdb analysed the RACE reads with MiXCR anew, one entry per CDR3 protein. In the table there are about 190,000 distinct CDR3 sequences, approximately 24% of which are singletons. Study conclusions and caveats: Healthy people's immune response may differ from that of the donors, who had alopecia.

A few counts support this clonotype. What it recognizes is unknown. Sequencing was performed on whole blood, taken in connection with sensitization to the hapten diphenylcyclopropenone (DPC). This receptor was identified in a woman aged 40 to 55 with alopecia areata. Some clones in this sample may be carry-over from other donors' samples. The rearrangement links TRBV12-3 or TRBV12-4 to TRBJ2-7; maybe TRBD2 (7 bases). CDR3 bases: TGTGCCAGCGCCCCGGGGGGCCCCTACGAGCAGTACTTC. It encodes CASAPGGPYEQYF.